The T cell receptor (beta chain) described here comes from a study of cytomegalovirus exposure and HLA in healthy donors. The CDR3 is made up of 13 amino acids. The method was immunoSEQ multiplex PCR; TCRdb's version includes in-frame clones alone and lacks a portion of them. This table has about 190,000 clones, about 82% appearing once. Sequences were obtained from PBMCs. The V call is TRBV1, the J call TRBJ1-5. TRBV1 is a documented pseudogene. This sequence was found in a woman in her late teens or twenties in good health and CMV-seronegative. The CDR3 nucleotides are TGCACCAGCCCAAGCAACTTCAATCAGCCCCAGCATTTT. Residues: CTSPSNFNQPQHF.